This T cell receptor (beta chain) comes out of a study of CD8+CD57+ T cells in acquired aplastic anemia. The overall study: The sorted CD4+ and CD8+ cells yielded an average around 3 ug of DNA. Study outcomes and limitations: Researchers report that fewer than 35 CD8+ CDR3 sequences appeared in both patients and controls.

This clonotype was counted ten times or more. The antigen is undetermined. Individuals selected for sequencing had exhibited CD8+CD57+ cell expansion on flow cytometry. Severe acquired aplastic anemia affected all patients. Genomic DNA was employed as the template in profiling TCR beta VDJ and CDR3. TCRdb processed the reads anew with MiXCR; each CDR3 protein has one entry. The table records about 160,000 distinct CDR3 sequences, roughly half of them present only once. CDR3 length equals 16 residues. J gave up 0 bases and V 0 bases, and 4 bases lay outside the gene matches. Per germline, CDR1 SGHRS and CDR2 YFSETQ.

The rearrangement joins TRBV5-1 to TRBJ2-3; 7 bases align to TRBD2. The receptor's source is a human donor with aplastic anemia. Specimen: sorted CD4+, CD8+, or CD8+CD57+ T cells (not recorded which) from PBMCs. CDR3 nucleotide sequence: TGCGCCAGCAGCTTGGGACTAGCCCTTAGCACAGATACGCAGTATTTT. The encoded protein is CASSLGLALSTDTQYF.